The rows below give T cell receptor beta chains drawn from one sample of a study of cytomegalovirus exposure and HLA in healthy donors. TCRdb's copy holds only in-frame clones and misses some; the assay was immunoSEQ multiplex PCR. The data hold about 100,000 clones, with around three quarters observed a single time. The sequencing sample was made of PBMCs. All receptors derive from a female donor in good health and CMV-seropositive. Both conserved end residues are part of each CDR3. The order of the fields is D gene, V gene, J gene, clone size, CDR3 DNA, CDR3 protein. The D gene is left open where the match is weak. Clone size is stated in some rows and not others, as once, few, many or a class when expanded.

>.|TRBV4-2|TRBJ2-5|.
TGTGCCAGCAGCCAAGCGATGGGGGGCCAAGAGACCCAGTACTTC
CASSQAMGGQETQYF
>TRBD1|TRBV18|TRBJ1-3|.
TGTGCCAGCTCACCGCAGGGGGCAGACTCTGGAAACACCATATATTTT
CASSPQGADSGNTIYF
>TRBD1|TRBV7-8|TRBJ1-2|once
TGTGCCAGCAGCCCACAGGGGGAAGTTGATGGCTACACCTTC
CASSPQGEVDGYTF
>TRBD2|TRBV11-2|TRBJ2-1|.
TGTGCCAGCAGCCATCTAGCGGGAGAGGGCAATGAGCAGTTCTTC
CASSHLAGEGNEQFF
>TRBD1|TRBV18|TRBJ1-5|.
TGTGCCAGCTCACCAAGTTTAGGGGGCCAGCCCCAGCATTTT
CASSPSLGGQPQHF
>.|TRBV7-6|TRBJ2-4|.
TGTGCCAGCAGCCTTCTTCCTCAGATAGCCAAAAACATTCAGTACTTC
CASSLLPQIAKNIQYF
>.|TRBV7-2|TRBJ1-2|few
TGTGCCAGCAGCTTAGGTGGGAGGGACTATGGCTACACCTTC
CASSLGGRDYGYTF
>TRBD2|TRBV7-9|TRBJ2-7|few
TGTTCCAGCAGCTCCGGGACTAGCGCCCTCGAGCAGTACTTC
CSSSSGTSALEQYF
>.|TRBV19|TRBJ2-1|.
TGTGCCAGTACCCTAGGGGGACAACAATACAATGAGCAGTTCTTC
CASTLGGQQYNEQFF
>.|TRBV15|TRBJ1-2|.
TGTGCCACCAGCAGGATGGGAGGGGATGGCTACACCTTC
CATSRMGGDGYTF
>TRBD1|TRBV6-5|TRBJ1-1|.
TGTGCCACAATAGGGGGCTTCACTGAAGCTTTCTTT
CATIGGFTEAFF
>.|TRBV19|TRBJ1-2|.
TGTGCCAGTAGTATGAGAGGGAGAAACTATGGCTACACCTTC
CASSMRGRNYGYTF
>.|TRBV18|TRBJ1-1|.
TGTGCCAGCTCCCAAGGGGTAAGCACTGAAGCTTTCTTT
CASSQGVSTEAFF
>.|TRBV6-1|TRBJ2-3|few
TGTGCCAGCAGTGAAGAGGGCCAGGGGTCAGGCACAGATACGCAGTATTTT
CASSEEGQGSGTDTQYF
>TRBD1|TRBV7-8|TRBJ2-3|.
TGTGCCAGCAGCCAAAACCAGGGGGCGCCCAACACAGATACGCAGTATTTT
CASSQNQGAPNTDTQYF
>TRBD2|TRBV5-1|TRBJ2-1|few
TGCGCCAGCAGCCGCAACGGACTAGCCGTGGGGAATGAGCAGTTCTTC
CASSRNGLAVGNEQFF
>.|TRBV7-2|TRBJ2-7|.
TGTGCCAGCAGCTCCCTGGGGGCCTCCTCCTACGAGCAGTACTTC
CASSSLGASSYEQYF
>TRBD1|TRBV30|TRBJ1-1|.
TGTGCCTGGAGTCCACGGACAGGGTCCGAAGCTTTCTTT
CAWSPRTGSEAFF